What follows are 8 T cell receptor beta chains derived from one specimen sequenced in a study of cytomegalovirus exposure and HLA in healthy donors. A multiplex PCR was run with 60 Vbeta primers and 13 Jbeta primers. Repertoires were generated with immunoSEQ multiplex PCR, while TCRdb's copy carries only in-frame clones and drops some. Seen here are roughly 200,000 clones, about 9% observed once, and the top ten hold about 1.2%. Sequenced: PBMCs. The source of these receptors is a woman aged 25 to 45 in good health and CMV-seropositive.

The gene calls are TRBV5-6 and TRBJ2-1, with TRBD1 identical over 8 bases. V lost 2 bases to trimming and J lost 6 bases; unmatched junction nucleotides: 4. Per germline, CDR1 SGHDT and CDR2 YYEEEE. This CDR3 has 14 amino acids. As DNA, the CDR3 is TGTGCCAGCAGCTTCAGGGGGCTGGGCAATGAGCAGTTCTTC. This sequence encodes CASSFRGLGNEQFF.

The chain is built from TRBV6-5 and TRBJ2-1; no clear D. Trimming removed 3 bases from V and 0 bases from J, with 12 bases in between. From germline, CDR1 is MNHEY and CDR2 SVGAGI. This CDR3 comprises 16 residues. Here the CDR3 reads CASSYSFASSYNEQFF. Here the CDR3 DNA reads TGTGCCAGCAGTTATTCCTTTGCGAGCTCCTACAATGAGCAGTTCTTC.

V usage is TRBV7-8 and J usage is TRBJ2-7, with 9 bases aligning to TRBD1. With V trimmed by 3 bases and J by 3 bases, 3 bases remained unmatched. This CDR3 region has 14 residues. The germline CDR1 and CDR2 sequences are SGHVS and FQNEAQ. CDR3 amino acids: CASSLTGGIYEQYF. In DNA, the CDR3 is TGTGCCAGCAGCTTGACAGGGGGAATCTACGAGCAGTACTTC.

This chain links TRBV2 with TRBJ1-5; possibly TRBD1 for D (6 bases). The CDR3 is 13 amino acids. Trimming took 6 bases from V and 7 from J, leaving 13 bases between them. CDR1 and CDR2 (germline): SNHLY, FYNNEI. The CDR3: CASRNTGYQPQHF. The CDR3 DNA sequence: TGTGCCAGCAGGAACACAGGGTACCAGCCCCAGCATTTT.

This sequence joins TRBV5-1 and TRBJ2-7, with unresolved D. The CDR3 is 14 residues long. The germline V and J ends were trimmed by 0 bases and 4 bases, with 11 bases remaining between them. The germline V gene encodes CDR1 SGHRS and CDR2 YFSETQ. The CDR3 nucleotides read TGCGCCAGCAGCTTGGGGCCGGGTAGTTACGAGCAGTACTTC. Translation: CASSLGPGSYEQYF.

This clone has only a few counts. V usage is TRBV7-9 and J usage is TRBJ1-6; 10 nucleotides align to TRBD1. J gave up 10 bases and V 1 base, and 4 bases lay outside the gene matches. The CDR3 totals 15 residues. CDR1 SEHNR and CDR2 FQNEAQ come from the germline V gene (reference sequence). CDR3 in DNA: TGTGCCAGCAGCTTAGAGGGGACAGGGGTATCACCCCTCCACTTT. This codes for CASSLEGTGVSPLHF.

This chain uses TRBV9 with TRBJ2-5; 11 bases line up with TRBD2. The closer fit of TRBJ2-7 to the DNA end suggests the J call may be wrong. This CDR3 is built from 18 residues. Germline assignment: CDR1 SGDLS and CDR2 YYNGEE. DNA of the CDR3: TGTGCCAGCTCTGCGGGGGTTAGCGGGAGGGCAGGGGATTACGAGCAGTACTTC. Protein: CASSAGVSGRAGDYEQYF.

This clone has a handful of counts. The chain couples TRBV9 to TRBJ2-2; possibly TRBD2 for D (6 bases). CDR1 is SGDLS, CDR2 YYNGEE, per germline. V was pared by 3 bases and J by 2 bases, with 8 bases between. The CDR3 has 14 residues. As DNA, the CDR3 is TGTGCCAGCAGCGGGACTATCAACACCGGGGAGCTGTTTTTT. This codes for CASSGTINTGELFF.